This T cell receptor beta chain emerged from a study of monozygotic twins with cystic fibrosis. Libraries were prepared by immunoSEQ multiplex PCR; TCRdb keeps only in-frame clonotypes and omits some of them. The table records 15,000 to 20,000 clones, nearly 98% of them present only once. V lost 0 bases, J lost 1 base, and 8 bases lay in between. Per germline, CDR1 LNHDA and CDR2 SQIVND (reference sequence). CDR3 size: 15 residues. Material: blood. The rearrangement uses TRBV19 and TRBJ2-3; D might be TRBD2 (6 bases). The clonotype originates from a woman aged 25 to 39 with cystic fibrosis. The DNA for the CDR3 is TGTGCCAGTAGTATAGACGGCGGGGGCACAGATACGCAGTATTTT. Amino acids: CASSIDGGGTDTQYF.